This record covers a single T cell receptor (beta chain). The antigen is unknown. CDR1 is MNHEY, CDR2 SVGAGI, per germline. The V end was cut by 10 bases, the J end by 2 bases, with 14 bases between. This CDR3 contains 13 residues. Assay: immunoSEQ multiplex PCR; the TCRdb copy retains only in-frame clones and omits some. The sample holds 150,000 or so clones; around nine tenths are singletons and the top ten take 1.4%. The record originates from a study of T cell responses to AZD1222 COVID-19 vaccine. Broader study findings: When two AZD1222 doses had been given, Spike-specific TCR breadth and depth rose. Seropositive status at baseline applied to only 6 or 7 AZD1222 recipients. Repertoires in all cases were sampled only once the peak T cell response had passed. Reportedly, close to half of spike-specific TCRs are directed against unmutated variant regions.

The source material was peripheral blood, sampled on day 0 of AZD1222 vaccination. The receptor was isolated from an adult in good health. The rearrangement joins TRBV6-5 to TRBJ1-2; perhaps TRBD1 as D (5 bases). The CDR3 DNA is TGTGCCACTCAGGGTGGAATAAACTATGGCTACACCTTC. Encoded protein: CATQGGINYGYTF.